This is a list of T cell receptor beta chains from one sample in a study of Ad26.COV2.S vaccination and SARS-CoV-2 variants. Only in-frame clones appear in the TCRdb table, and some are missing; sequencing was by immunoSEQ multiplex PCR. The table includes about 350,000 clones, 85% detected once. Sequencing used peripheral blood, obtained in a trial of Ad26.COV2.S vaccine versus placebo. All receptors come from a person aged 18 to 65 who received the Ad26.COV2.S COVID-19 vaccine or a placebo. CDR3s include the opening cysteine and the closing phenylalanine or tryptophan. The D gene is left open where the match is weak. The size entry is marked missing in some rows and otherwise reads once, few, many or a size class.

TRBV2	.	TRBJ2-5	TRBD1	TGTGCCAGCAGGGACCTTAAAATGGGAAGGGACAGGAAAGAGACCCAGTACTTC	CASRDLKMGRDRKETQYF
TRBV7-2	once	TRBJ2-1	TRBD2	TGTGCCAGCAGCTTAAGGGCTAGCGGGGGGGTCTACAATGAGCAGTTCTTC	CASSLRASGGVYNEQFF
TRBV19	.	TRBJ2-2	TRBD2	TGTGCCAGCGGACTAGCGGGGGGTGGCGGGGAGCTGTTTTTT	CASGLAGGGGELFF
TRBV7-9	few	TRBJ2-7	TRBD1	TGTGCCAGCAGTCAGGGGGTACGCTACGAGCAGTACTTC	CASSQGVRYEQYF
TRBV15	once	TRBJ1-5	.	TGTGCCACCAGGGTGGATCAGCCCCAGCATTTT	CATRVDQPQHF
TRBV10-3	.	TRBJ2-2	.	TGTGCCATCAGTGAGGGGCAGAGCGGGGAGCTGTTTTTT	CAISEGQSGELFF
TRBV27	.	TRBJ1-2	TRBD1	TGTGCCAGCAGTAGATCCGGGACAGCTAACTATGGCTACACCTTC	CASSRSGTANYGYTF
TRBV30	.	TRBJ2-7	.	TGTGCCTGGAGTAAAGGATACTACGAGCAGTACTTC	CAWSKGYYEQYF
TRBV5-4	.	TRBJ1-3	.	TGTGCCAGCAGCAGGGGGGGGGCTTCTGGAAACACCATATATTTT	CASSRGGASGNTIYF
TRBV18	.	TRBJ2-5	TRBD1	TGTGCCAGCTCACCGGGGGCCGGGACAGGGGCCCAAGAGACCCAGTACTTC	CASSPGAGTGAQETQYF
TRBV19	.	TRBJ1-5	TRBD1	TGTGCCAGTAGTATACAGGCAGGGGGGAAACGCAATCAGCCCCAGCATTTT	CASSIQAGGKRNQPQHF
TRBV5-4	.	TRBJ1-1	.	TGTGCCAGCACCACGAAAACGACAGGTTACATGAACACTGAAGCTTTCTTT	CASTTKTTGYMNTEAFF
TRBV20-1	.	TRBJ2-7	.	TGCAGTGCTAGTTCCAGGGCAGCCTACGAGCAGTACTTC	CSASSRAAYEQYF
TRBV28	.	TRBJ2-3	TRBD2	TGTGCCAGCAGCCCATCCGGGACTAGCGGTAGCACAGATACGCAGTATTTT	CASSPSGTSGSTDTQYF
TRBV7-9	.	TRBJ2-4	.	TGTGCCAGCAGTTTTAGGTCCGGGGGATTACCAAACATTCAGTACTTC	CASSFRSGGLPNIQYF
TRBV15	.	TRBJ2-5	.	TGTGCCACCAGCCCCCGACTAAGCCAAGAGACCCAGTACTTC	CATSPRLSQETQYF
TRBV29-1	.	TRBJ2-1	.	TGCAGCGTTGAATCGTCCTACCATGAGCAGTTCTTC	CSVESSYHEQFF
TRBV7-9	.	TRBJ2-3	TRBD2	TGTGCCAGCAGCTCCAGGGCGGGAGGGCCGTTGGATACGCAGTATTTT	CASSSRAGGPLDTQYF
TRBV5-8	.	TRBJ2-7	.	TGTGCCAGCAGCTACTTACTAGCCCAATACGAGCAGTACTTC	CASSYLLAQYEQYF
TRBV2	.	TRBJ2-5	TRBD1	TGTGCCAGCAGTACTTACCGGGACAGAGCTCAAGAGACCCAGTACTTC	CASSTYRDRAQETQYF
TRBV6-2/TRBV6-3	.	TRBJ1-5	.	TGTGCCAGCAGTTACTGGGAGATTAATCAGCCCCAGCATTTT	CASSYWEINQPQHF
TRBV7-8	.	TRBJ1-5	.	TGTGCCAGCAGCTCCCAGGTAACTGGCAATCAGCCCCAGCATTTT	CASSSQVTGNQPQHF
TRBV5-6	once	TRBJ1-3	.	TGTGCCAGCCACACCGCCTCTGGAAACACCATATATTTT	CASHTASGNTIYF
TRBV5-6	.	TRBJ2-1	TRBD2	TGTGCCAGCAGCGAAGGACTAGCGGGGGGTAATGAGCAGTTCTTC	CASSEGLAGGNEQFF
TRBV3-1/TRBV3-2	.	TRBJ2-3	.	TGTGCCAGCAGCCCTGACACGGGCAATACGCAGTATTTT	CASSPDTGNTQYF
TRBV18	.	TRBJ1-1	TRBD1	TGTGCCAGCTCACCTAGGACAGGGGCTGACACTGAAGCTTTCTTT	CASSPRTGADTEAFF